This T cell receptor beta chain originates from a study of blood T cells in healthy people across ages. For the study at large: Per two T cells, about one barcoded beta molecule was captured through template switching. Study-level points and caveats: No one knew whether donors had CMV, which possibly confounded expanded clonotype changes.

This CDR3 contains 8 residues. In germline, CDR1 is SQVTM, CDR2 ANQGSEA. Trimming stripped 6 bases from V and 6 bases from J, with 2 bases between. This clonotype was seen more than once but under ten times. The antigen is not known. A J-beta primer mix and a sample-barcoded 5' primer were used in a second PCR of roughly 6 to 12 cycles. In TCRdb, the 5' RACE reads were re-called with MiXCR into one record per CDR3 protein. The sample gives hundreds of thousands of distinct CDR3 sequences, under 65% of which show up once; more than 35% is in the top ten. At least 5.5 micrograms of total RNA were extracted per sample.

The sample taken for sequencing was blood. The sequence came from a man in his 60s in good health. The J gene is TRBJ1-2, the V gene TRBV29-1, with D unresolved. CDR3 bases: TGCAGCGTGGATGGCTACACCTTC. It specifies CSVDGYTF.